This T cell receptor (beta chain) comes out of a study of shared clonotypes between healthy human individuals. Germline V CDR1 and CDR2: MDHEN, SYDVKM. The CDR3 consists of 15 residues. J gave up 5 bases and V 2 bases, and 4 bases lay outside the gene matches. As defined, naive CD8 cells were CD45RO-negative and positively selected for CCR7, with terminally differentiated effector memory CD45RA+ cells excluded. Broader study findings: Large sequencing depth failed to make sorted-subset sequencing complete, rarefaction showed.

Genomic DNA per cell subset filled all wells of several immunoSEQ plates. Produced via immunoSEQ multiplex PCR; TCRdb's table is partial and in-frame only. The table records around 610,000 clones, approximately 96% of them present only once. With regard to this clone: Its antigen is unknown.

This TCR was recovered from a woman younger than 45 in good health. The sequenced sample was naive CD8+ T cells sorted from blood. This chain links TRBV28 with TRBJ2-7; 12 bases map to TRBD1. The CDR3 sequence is CASSLGTGGLNEQYF. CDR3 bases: TGTGCCAGCAGTTTAGGGACAGGGGGCTTAAACGAGCAGTACTTC.